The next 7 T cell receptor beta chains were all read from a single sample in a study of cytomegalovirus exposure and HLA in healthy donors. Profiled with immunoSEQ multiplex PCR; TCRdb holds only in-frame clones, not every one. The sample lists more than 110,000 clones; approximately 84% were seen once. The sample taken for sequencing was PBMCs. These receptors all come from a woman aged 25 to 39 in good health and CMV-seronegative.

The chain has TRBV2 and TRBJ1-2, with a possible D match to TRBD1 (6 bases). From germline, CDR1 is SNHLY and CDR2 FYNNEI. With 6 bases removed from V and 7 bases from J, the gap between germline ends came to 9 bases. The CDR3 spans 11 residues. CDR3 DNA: TGTGCCAGCAGCCAACAGGGTGGCTACACCTTC. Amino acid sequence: CASSQQGGYTF.

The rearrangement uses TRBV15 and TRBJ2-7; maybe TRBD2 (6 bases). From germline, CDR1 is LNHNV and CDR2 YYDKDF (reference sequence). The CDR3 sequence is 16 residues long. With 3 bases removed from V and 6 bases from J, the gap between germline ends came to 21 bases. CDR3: CATSRKGPSDLGEQYF. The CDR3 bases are TGTGCCACCAGCAGGAAGGGTCCTAGCGACCTTGGCGAGCAGTACTTC.

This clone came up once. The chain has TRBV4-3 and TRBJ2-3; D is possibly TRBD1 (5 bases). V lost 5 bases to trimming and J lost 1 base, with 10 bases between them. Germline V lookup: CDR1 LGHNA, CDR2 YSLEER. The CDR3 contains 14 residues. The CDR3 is CASSKLGGTDTQYF. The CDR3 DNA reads TGCGCCAGCAGCAAGTTAGGGGGCACAGATACGCAGTATTTT.

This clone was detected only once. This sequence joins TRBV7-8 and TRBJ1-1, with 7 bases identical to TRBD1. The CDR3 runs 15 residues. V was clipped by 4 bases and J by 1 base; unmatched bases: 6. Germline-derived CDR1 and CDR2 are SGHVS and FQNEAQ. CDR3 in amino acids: CASSSTGLSNTEAFF. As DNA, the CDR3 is TGTGCCAGCAGCTCGACAGGGTTATCGAACACTGAAGCTTTCTTT.

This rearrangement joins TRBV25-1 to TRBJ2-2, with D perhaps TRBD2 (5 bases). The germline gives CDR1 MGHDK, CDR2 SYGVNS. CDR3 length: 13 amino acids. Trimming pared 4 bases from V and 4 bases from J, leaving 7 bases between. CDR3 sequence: CASSVAGTGELFF. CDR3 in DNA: TGTGCCAGCAGTGTGGCGGGCACCGGGGAGCTGTTTTTT.

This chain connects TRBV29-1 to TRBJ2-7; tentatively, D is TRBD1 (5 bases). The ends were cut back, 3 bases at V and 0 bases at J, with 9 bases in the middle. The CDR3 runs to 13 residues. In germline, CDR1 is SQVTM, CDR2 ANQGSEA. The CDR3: CSVDGRDSYEQYF. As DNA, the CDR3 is TGCAGCGTTGATGGCAGGGACTCCTACGAGCAGTACTTC.

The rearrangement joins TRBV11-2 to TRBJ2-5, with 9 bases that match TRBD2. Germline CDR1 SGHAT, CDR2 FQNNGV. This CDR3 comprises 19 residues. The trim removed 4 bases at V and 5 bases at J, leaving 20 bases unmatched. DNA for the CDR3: TGTGCCAGCAGCTCTGCTCTGGGCGGGGGGGCCGAAGGGTATGAGACCCAGTACTTC. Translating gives CASSSALGGGAEGYETQYF.